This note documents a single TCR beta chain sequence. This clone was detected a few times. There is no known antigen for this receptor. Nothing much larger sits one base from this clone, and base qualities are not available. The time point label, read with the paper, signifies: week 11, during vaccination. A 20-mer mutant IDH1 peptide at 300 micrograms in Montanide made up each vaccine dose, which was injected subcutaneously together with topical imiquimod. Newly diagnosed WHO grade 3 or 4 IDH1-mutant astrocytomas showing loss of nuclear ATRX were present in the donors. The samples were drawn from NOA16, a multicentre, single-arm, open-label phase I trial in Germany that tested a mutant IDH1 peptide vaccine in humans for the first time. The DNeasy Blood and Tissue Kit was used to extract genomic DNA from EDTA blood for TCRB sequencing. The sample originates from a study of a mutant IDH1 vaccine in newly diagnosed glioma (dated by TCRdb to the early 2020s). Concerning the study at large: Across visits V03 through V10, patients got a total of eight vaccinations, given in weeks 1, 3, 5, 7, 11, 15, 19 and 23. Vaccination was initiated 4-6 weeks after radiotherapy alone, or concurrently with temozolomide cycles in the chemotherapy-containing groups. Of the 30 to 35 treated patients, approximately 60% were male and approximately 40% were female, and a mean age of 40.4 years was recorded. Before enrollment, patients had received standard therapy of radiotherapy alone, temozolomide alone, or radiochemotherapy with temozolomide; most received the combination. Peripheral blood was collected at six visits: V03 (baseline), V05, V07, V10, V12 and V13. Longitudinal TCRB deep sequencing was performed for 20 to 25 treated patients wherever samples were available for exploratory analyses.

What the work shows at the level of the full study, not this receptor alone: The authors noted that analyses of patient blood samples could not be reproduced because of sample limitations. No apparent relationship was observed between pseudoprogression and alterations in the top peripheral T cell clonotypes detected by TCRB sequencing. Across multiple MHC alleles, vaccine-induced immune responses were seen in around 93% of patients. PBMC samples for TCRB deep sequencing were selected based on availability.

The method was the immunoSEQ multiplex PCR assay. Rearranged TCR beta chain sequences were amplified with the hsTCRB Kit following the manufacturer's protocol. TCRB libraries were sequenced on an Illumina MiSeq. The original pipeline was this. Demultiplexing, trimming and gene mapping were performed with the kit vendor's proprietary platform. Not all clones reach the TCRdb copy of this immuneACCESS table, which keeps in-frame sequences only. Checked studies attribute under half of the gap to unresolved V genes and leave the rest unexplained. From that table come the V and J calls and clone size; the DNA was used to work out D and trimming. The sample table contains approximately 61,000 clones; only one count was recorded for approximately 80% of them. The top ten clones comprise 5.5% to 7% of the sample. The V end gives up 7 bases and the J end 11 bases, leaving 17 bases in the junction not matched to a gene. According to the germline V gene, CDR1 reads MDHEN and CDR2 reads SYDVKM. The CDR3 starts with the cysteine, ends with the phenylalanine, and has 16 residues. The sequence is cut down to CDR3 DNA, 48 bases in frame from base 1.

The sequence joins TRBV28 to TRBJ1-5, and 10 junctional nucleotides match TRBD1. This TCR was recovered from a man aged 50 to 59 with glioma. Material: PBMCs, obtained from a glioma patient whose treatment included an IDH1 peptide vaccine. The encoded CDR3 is CASILGGTGEGMAQHF. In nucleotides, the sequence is TGTGCCAGCATCCTCGGGGGGACAGGGGAGGGGATGGCCCAGCATTTT. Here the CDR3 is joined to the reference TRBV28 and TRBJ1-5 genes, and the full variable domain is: DVKVTQSSRYLVKRTGEKVFLECVQDMDHENMFWYRQDPGLGLRLIYFSYDVKMKEKGDIPEGYSVSREKKERFSLILESASTNQTSMYLCASILGGTGEGMAQHFGDGTRLSIL.